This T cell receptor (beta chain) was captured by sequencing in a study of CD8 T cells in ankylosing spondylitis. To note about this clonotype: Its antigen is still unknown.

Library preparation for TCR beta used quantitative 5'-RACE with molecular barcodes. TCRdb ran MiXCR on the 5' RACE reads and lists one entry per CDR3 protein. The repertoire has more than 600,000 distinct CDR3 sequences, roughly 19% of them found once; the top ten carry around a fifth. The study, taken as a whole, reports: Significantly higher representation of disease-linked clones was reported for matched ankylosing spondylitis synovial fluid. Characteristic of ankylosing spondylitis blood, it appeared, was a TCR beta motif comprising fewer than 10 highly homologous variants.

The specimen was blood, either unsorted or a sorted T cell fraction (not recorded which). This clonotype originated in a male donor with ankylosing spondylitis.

The CDR3 DNA reads as TGTGCCAGCAGCGGACAGGGAAACCGTCAGCCCCAGCATTTT. Protein sequence: CASSGQGNRQPQHF. This chain links TRBV28 with TRBJ1-5, with 8 bases matching TRBD1. Per germline, CDR1 MDHEN and CDR2 SYDVKM. The J segment lost 6 bases and the V segment lost 6 bases, leaving 7 bases of the junction unmatched. The CDR3 loop spans 14 amino acids.